The present TCR beta chain was sequenced within a study of T-cell reconstitution after alpha-beta-depleted transplantation in children. The study's findings and limits: About two months after transplant, alpha-beta T cells reportedly came from several hundred expanded graft clones.

This clonotype was observed a few times. The antigen is unknown. Unique molecular identifiers were incorporated during preparation of the TCRbeta library. One entry per CDR3 protein, called by TCRdb with MiXCR from the PCR reads. The data show hundreds of thousands of distinct CDR3 sequences, under 15% seen once. Deletions cut 4 bases from V and 3 bases from J, with 15 bases between. CDR1 and CDR2 from the germline V gene are SGHVS and FQNEAQ. CDR3 size: 15 residues. The sequence came from a girl aged 2-10 years with congenital amegakaryocytic thrombocytopenia, due to receive a stem cell transplant. The sample consisted of PBMCs, taken before TCRalphabeta/CD19-depleted stem cell transplant. The chain has TRBV7-8 and TRBJ2-5; weak D call: TRBD1 (6 bases). The CDR3 sequence is CASSSYTGQEETQYF. The CDR3 coding sequence is TGTGCCAGCAGCTCCTACACAGGGCAGGAAGAGACCCAGTACTTC.